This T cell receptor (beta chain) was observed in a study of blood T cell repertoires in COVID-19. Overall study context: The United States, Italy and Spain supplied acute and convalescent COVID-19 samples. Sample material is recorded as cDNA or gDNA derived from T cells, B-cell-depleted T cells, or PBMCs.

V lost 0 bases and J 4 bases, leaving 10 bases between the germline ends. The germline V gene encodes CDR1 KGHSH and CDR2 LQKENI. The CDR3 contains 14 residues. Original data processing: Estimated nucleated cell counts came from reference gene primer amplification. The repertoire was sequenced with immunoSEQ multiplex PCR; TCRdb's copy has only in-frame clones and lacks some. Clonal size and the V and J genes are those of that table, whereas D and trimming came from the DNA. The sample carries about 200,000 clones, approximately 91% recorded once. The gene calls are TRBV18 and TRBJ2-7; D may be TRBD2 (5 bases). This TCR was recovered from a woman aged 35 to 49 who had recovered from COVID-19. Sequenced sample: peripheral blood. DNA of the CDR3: TGTGCCAGCTCACCACCAAGCGGTCCTTACGAGCAGTACTTC. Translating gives CASSPPSGPYEQYF.